This T cell receptor beta chain originates from a study of T-cell reconstitution after alpha-beta-depleted transplantation in children. Molecular barcoding with unique molecular identifiers was used for the TCRbeta library. In TCRdb, the PCR reads were re-called with MiXCR into one record per CDR3 protein. Among 300,000 to 400,000 distinct CDR3 sequences, 10% to 15% were seen once, and the ten largest hold about 4%. The CDR3 consists of 17 residues. CDR1 MNHNS and CDR2 SASEGT come from the germline V gene. V gave up 6 bases and J gave up 3 bases, with 23 bases separating them. The receptor was isolated from a human donor who donated a stem cell graft to a child with Fanconi anemia. The gene calls are TRBV6-1 and TRBJ1-2; possible D gene TRBD1, 6 bases. The sample here was PBMCs, taken from the stem cell graft. CDR3 DNA sequence: TGTGCCAGCAGCTTCTTAGAGGCTCAAGGGGGGGACTATGGCTACACCTTC. Protein: CASSFLEAQGGDYGYTF.